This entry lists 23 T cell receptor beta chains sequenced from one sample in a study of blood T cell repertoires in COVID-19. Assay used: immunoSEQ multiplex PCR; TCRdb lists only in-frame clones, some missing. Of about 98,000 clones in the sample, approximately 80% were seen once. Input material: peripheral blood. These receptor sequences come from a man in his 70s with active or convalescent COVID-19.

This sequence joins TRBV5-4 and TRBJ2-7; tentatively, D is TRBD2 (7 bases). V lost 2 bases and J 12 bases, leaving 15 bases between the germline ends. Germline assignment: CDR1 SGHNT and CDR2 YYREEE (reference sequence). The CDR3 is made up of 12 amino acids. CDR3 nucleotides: TGTGCCAGCAGCTTCAGAGCGGGACACCCGTACTTC. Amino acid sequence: CASSFRAGHPYF.

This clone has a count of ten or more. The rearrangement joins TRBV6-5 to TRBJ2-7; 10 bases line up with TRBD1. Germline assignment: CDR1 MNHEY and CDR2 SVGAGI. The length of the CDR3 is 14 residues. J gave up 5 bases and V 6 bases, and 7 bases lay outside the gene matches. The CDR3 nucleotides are TGTGCCAGCAGCCTGGGACAGGGGCAAAACGAGCAGTACTTC. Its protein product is CASSLGQGQNEQYF.

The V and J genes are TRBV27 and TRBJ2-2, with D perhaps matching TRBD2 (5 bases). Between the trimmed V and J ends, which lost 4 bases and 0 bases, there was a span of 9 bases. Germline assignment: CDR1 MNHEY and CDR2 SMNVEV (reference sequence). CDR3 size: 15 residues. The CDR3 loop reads CASSSSGPNTGELFF. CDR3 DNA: TGTGCCAGCAGTTCAAGCGGACCGAACACCGGGGAGCTGTTTTTT.

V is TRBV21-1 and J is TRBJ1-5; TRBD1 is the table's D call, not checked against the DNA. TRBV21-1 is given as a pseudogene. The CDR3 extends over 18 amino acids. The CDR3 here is CASSKKRGRRGLNQPQHF. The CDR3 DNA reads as TGTGCCAGCAGCAAAAAGAGGGGACGCAGGGGGCTCAATCAGCCCCAGCATTTT.

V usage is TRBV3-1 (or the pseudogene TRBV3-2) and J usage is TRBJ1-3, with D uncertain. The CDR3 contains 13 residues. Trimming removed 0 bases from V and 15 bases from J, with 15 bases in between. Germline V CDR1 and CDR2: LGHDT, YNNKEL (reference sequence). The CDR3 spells CASSQDDQVGKYF. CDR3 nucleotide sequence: TGTGCCAGCAGCCAAGATGACCAGGTCGGTAAATATTTT.

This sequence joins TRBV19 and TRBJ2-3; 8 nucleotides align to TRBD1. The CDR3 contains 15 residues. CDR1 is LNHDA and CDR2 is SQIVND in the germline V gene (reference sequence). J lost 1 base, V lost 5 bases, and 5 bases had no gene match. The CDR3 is CASSPDRGGTDTQYF. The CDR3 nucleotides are TGTGCCAGTAGTCCCGACAGGGGAGGCACAGATACGCAGTATTTT.

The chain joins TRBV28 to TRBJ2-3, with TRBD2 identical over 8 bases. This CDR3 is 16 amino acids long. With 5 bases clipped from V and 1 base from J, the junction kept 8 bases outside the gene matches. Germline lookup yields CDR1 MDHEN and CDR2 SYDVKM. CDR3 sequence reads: CASSRGDSGGTDTQYF. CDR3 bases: TGTGCCAGCAGTCGAGGGGATAGCGGGGGCACAGATACGCAGTATTTT.

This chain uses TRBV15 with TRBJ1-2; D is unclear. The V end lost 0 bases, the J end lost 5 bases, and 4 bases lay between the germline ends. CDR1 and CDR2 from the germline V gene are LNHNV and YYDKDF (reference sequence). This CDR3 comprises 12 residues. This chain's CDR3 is CATSRDEYGYTF. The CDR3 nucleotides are TGTGCCACCAGCAGAGACGAGTATGGCTACACCTTC.

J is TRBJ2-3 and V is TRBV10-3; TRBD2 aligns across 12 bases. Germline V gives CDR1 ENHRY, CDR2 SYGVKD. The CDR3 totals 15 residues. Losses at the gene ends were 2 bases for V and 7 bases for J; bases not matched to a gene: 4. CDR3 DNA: TGTGCCATCAGTGAGGCTAGCGGGGGGGTGAATACGCAGTATTTT. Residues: CAISEASGGVNTQYF.

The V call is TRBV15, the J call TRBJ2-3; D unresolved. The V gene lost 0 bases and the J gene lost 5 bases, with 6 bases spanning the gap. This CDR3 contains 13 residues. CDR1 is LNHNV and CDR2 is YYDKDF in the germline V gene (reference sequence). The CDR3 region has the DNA TGTGCCACCAGCAGAGATTCGGGAGATACGCAGTATTTT. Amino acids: CATSRDSGDTQYF.

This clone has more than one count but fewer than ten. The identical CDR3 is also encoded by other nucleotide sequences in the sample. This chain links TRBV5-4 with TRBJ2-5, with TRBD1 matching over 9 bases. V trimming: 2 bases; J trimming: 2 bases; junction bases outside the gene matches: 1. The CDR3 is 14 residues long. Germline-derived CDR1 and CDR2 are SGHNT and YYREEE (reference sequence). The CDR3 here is CASSFGQGQETQYF. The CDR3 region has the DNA TGTGCCAGCAGCTTCGGACAGGGGCAAGAGACCCAGTACTTC.

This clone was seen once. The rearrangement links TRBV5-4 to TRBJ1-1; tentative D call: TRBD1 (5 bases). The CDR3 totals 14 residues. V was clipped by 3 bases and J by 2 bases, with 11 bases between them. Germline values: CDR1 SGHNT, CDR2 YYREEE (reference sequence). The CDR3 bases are TGTGCCAGCAGCTGGAGTGGGACTAACACTGAAGCTTTCTTT. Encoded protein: CASSWSGTNTEAFF. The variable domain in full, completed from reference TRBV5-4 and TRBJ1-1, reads ETGVTQSPTHLIKTRGQQVTLRCSSQSGHNTVSWYQQALGQGPQFIFQYYREEENGRGNFPPRFSGLQFPNYSSELNVNALELDDSALYLCASSWSGTNTEAFFGQGTRLTVV.

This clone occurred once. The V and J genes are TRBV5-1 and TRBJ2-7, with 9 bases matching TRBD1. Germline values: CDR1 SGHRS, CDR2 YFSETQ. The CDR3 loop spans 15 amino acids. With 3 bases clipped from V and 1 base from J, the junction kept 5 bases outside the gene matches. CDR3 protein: CASSSRTGVSYEQYF. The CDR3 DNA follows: TGCGCCAGCAGCTCGAGGACAGGGGTTTCCTACGAGCAGTACTTC.

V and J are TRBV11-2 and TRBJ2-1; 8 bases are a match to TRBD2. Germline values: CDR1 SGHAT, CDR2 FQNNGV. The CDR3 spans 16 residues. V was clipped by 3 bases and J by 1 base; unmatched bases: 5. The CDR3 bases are TGTGCCAGCAGCTTCGGCGGGGGGAATTCCTACAATGAGCAGTTCTTC. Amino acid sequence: CASSFGGGNSYNEQFF.

CDR3 protein: CASRAKDSRKETQYF. DNA for the CDR3: TGTGCCAGCAGGGCAAAGGACTCTCGGAAAGAGACCCAGTACTTC. This rearrangement joins TRBV27 to TRBJ2-5, with D maybe TRBD2 (5 bases). The CDR3 runs 15 residues. CDR1 MNHEY and CDR2 SMNVEV come from the germline V gene (reference sequence). V dropped 6 bases and J dropped 3 bases, with 17 bases sitting between them.

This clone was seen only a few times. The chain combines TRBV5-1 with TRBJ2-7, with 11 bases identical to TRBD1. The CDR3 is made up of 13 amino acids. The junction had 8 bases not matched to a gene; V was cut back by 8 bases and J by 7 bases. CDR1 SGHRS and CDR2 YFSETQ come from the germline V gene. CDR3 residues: CASKGQGDGEQYF. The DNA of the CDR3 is TGCGCCAGTAAGGGACAGGGGGATGGGGAGCAGTACTTC.

The CDR3 DNA is TGTGCCAGCAGCTTTAGCGGGGGACTTAGCACAGATACGCAGTATTTT. Amino acid sequence: CASSFSGGLSTDTQYF. The genes are TRBV7-9 and TRBJ2-3, with 9 positions matching TRBD2. The CDR3 is 16 amino acids. V lost 3 bases to trimming and J lost 0 bases; unmatched junction nucleotides: 4. Germline-derived CDR1 and CDR2 are SEHNR and FQNEAQ (reference sequence).

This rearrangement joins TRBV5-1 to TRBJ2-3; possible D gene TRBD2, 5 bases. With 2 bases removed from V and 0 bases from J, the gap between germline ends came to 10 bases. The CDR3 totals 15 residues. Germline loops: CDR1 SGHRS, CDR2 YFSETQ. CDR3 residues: CASSFGAASTDTQYF. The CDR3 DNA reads TGCGCCAGCAGCTTCGGAGCGGCGAGCACAGATACGCAGTATTTT. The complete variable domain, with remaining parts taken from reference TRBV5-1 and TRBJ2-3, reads KAGVTQTPRYLIKTRGQQVTLSCSPISGHRSVSWYQQTPGQGLQFLFEYFSETQRNKGNFPGRFSGRQFSNSRSEMNVSTLELGDSALYLCASSFGAASTDTQYFGPGTRLTVL.

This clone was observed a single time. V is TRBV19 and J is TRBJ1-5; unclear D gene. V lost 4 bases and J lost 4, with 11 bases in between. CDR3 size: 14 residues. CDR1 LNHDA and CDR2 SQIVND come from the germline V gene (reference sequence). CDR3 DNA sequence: TGTGCCAGTAGTAACGGCTGGGAGAATCAGCCCCAGCATTTT. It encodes CASSNGWENQPQHF.

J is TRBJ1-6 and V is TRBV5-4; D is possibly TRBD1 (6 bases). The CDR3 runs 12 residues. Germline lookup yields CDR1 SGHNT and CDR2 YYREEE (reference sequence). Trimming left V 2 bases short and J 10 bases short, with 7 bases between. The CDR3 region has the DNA TGTGCCAGCAGCTTACAGGGATCACCCCTCCACTTT. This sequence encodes CASSLQGSPLHF.

The CDR3 sequence is CASSQGTFSNQPQHF. CDR3 DNA: TGTGCCAGCAGCCAGGGGACATTTAGCAATCAGCCCCAGCATTTT. The chain recombines TRBV3-1 (or the pseudogene TRBV3-2) with TRBJ1-5; weak D call: TRBD1 (6 bases). The CDR3 runs 15 residues. Germline V CDR1 and CDR2: LGHDT, YNNKEL (reference sequence). The germline V and J ends were trimmed by 3 bases and 0 bases, with 9 bases remaining between them.

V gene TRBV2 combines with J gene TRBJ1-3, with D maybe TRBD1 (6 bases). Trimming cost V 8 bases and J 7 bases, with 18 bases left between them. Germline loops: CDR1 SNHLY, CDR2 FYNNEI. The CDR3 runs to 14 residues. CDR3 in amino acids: CASQDSPLRNTIYF. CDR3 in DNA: TGTGCCAGCCAGGACAGCCCTCTAAGGAACACCATATATTTT.

In DNA, the CDR3 is TGTGCCAGCAGCCACGGACAGGAGACTTCACCCCTCCACTTT. Its translation: CASSHGQETSPLHF. The chain has TRBV7-9 and TRBJ1-6, with TRBD1 matching over 7 bases. The CDR3 extends over 14 amino acids. The ends lost 5 bases at V and 9 bases at J; junction bases unmatched: 7. Germline V gene lookup returns CDR1 SEHNR and CDR2 FQNEAQ (reference sequence).